This T cell receptor (beta chain) was found in a study of blood T cells in healthy people across ages (dated by TCRdb to 2015 to 2017). For context, the study as a whole: Template switching captured roughly one uniquely barcoded TCR beta cDNA molecule per two T cells in model experiments. Using deep sequencing normalized with unique cDNA molecular identifiers, the study measured how TCR beta repertoire diversity changes with age. Donors were grouped into four age groups: young (average approximately 15 years), middle-aged (under 40), aged (approximately 67) and long-lived (just over 80). Donors of different ages were randomly distributed across sequencing lanes to avoid experimental bias. Two additional independent replicas of 1 million unique cDNA reads from the same blood draw were analyzed for two donors (one aged 18 to 29 and one aged 80 or older).

Systemically healthy Caucasian individuals from Russia, roughly 40 in total and aged about 6 to 100 years, were included as donors. About 10 milliliters of peripheral blood were collected from each donor into EDTA-treated Vacutainer tubes. Ficoll-Paque density-gradient centrifugation was used to isolate PBMCs, with at least 7 million per sample. Trizol reagent was used to extract total RNA from the PBMCs, yielding at least 5 micrograms per sample. The percentages of naive CD45RAhigh/CD27high T cells were determined by flow cytometry on a PBMC aliquot from every donor. Libraries came from 5' RACE. Instrument used: Illumina HiSeq 2500. A second roughly 7 to 11 cycle PCR used a sample-barcoded 5' primer and a J-beta primer mix. A template-switch 5' adaptor carrying 12 random nucleotides introduced a unique molecular identifier onto each TCR beta cDNA molecule. Each sample yielded at least 2.5 million CDR3-containing paired-end reads. First-strand cDNA synthesis was performed from all RNA using the Mint cDNA synthesis kit, with priming by a TRBC-specific oligonucleotide. All cDNA was treated with uracil-DNA glycosylase and then went through a first 18-cycle PCR with the universal primers M1SS and BC2_uni_R. The original pipeline was this. Normalization of each sample was performed by random selection of 1 million high-quality reads, each carrying a distinct molecular identifier. Reads sharing molecular identifiers were discarded rather than binned into consensus sequences. CDR3 identification, clonotype clustering and error correction used MiTCR with a Q25 quality threshold and the strictest error-elimination algorithm. A nonparametric unseen species model using Euler transformation provided a lower-bound estimate of total TCR beta diversity. Using fastp at Q25 and MiXCR, TCRdb reprocessed the public reads and kept productive beta chains. Each entry is one CDR3 protein sequence, shown with its most common DNA and genes. The V and J calls and clone size are TCRdb's, not the authors'. Present in this sample are 800,000 to 950,000 distinct CDR3 sequences, under 40% of which were seen just once. The ten largest make up 10% to 15% of the sample.

CDR1 and CDR2, per the germline V gene, are ENHRY and SYGVKD. The CDR3, cysteine through phenylalanine, is 15 amino acids long. The retained sequence is limited to the CDR3, 45 bases, with the frame set at the first base. For this clonotype: Its antigen is not yet known. Base qualities are missing; no much larger clone stands one base away.

What the study reported, not specific to this receptor: Compared with the aged group, the long-lived group had more naive CD4+ T cells, fewer expanded clones and increased TCR diversity, suggesting age selection. Estimates of total diversity from one million sequenced T cells were regarded as lower bounds and underestimates. Conclusive comparison of naive and antigen-experienced compartments was prevented by the profiling of bulk unsorted PBMCs. Observed TCR beta diversity per million T cells fell roughly linearly with age, and a significant reduction was already apparent by age roughly 40. The CMV infection status of donors was not known, potentially confounding age-related changes in expanded clonotypes. Observed TCR beta diversity correlated strongly with the percentage of naive T cells measured by flow cytometry.

This receptor was obtained from a man in his late teens or twenties in good health. The V and J genes are TRBV10-3 and TRBJ2-7; 8 middle bases align to TRBD1. The end of the DNA fits TRBJ2-5 better, so the J call may be wrong. Sequencing was done on a sample of blood. CDR3 loop: CAISDPDRALGTQYF. The sequenced DNA: TGTGCCATCAGTGATCCGGACAGGGCCCTGGGGACCCAGTACTTC.